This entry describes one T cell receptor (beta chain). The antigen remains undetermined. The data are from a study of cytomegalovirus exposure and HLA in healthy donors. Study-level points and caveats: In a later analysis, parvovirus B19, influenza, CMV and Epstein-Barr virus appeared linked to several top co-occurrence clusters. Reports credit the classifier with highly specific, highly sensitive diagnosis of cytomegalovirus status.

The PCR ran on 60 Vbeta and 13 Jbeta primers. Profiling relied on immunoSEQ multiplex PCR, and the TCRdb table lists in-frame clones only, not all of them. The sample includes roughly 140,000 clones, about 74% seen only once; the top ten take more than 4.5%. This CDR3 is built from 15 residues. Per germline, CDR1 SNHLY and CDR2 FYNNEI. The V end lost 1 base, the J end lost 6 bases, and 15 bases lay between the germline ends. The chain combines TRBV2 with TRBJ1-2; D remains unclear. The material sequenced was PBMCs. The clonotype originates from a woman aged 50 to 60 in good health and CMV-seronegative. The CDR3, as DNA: TGTGCCAGCAGTGAAGATTGGGCAGACCATGATGGCTACACCTTC. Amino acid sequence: CASSEDWADHDGYTF.